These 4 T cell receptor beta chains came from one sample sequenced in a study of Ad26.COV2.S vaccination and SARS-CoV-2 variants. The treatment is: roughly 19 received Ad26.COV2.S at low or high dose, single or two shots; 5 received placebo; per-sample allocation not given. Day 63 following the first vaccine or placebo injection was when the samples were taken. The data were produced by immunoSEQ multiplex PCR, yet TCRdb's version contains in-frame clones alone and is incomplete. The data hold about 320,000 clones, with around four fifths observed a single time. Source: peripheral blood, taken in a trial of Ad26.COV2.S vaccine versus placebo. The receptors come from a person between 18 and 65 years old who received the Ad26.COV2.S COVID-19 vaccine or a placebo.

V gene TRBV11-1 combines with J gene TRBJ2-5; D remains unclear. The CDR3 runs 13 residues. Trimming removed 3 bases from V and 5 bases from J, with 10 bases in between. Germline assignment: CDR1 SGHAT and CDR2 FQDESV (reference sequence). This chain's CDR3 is CASSFGNSETQYF. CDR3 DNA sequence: TGTGCCAGCAGCTTTGGTAATTCCGAGACCCAGTACTTC.

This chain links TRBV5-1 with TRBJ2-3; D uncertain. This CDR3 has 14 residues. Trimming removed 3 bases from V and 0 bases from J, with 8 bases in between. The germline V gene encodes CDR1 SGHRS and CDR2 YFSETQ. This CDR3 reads CASSSTFSTDTQYF. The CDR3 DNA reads TGCGCCAGCAGCTCGACTTTTAGCACAGATACGCAGTATTTT.

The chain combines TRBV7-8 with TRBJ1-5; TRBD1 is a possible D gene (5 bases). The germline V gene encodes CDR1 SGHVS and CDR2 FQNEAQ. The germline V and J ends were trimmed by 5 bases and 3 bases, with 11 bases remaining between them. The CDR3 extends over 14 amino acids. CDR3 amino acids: CASSTDSNNQPQHF. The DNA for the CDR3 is TGTGCCAGCAGCACTGACAGTAACAATCAGCCCCAGCATTTT. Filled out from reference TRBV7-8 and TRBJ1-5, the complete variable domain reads GAGVSQSPRYKVAKRGQDVALRCDPISGHVSLFWYQQALGQGPEFLTYFQNEAQLDKSGLPSDRFFAERPEGSVSTLKIQRTQQEDSAVYLCASSTDSNNQPQHFGDGTRLSIL.

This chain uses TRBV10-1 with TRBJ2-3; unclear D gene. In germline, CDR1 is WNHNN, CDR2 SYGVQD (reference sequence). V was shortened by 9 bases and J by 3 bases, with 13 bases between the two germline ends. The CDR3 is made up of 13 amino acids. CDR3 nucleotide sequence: TGCGCCAGTGTCGACTTGTTAACAGATACGCAGTATTTT. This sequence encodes CASVDLLTDTQYF.